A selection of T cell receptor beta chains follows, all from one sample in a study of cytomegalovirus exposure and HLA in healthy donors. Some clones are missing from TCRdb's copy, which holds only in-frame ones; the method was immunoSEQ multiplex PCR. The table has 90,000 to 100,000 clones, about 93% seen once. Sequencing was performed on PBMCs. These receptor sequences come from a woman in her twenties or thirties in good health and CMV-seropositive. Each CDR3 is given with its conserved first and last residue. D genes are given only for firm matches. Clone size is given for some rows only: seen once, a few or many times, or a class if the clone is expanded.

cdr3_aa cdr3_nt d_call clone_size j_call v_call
CASSDQAAGAYEQYF TGCGCCAGCAGTGATCAAGCGGCGGGGGCCTACGAGCAGTACTTC TRBD2 . TRBJ2-7 TRBV10-1
CASSLMGSSTDTQYF TGTGCCAGCAGCTTAATGGGCAGCAGCACAGATACGCAGTATTTT . once TRBJ2-3 TRBV7-2
CASSLVGVAGVGETQYF TGCGCCAGCAGCTTGGTAGGGGTAGCGGGAGTTGGAGAGACCCAGTACTTC TRBD2 . TRBJ2-5 TRBV5-1
CASSDRGQGPWSGANVLTF TGTGCCAGCAGTGACAGGGGACAGGGTCCTTGGTCTGGGGCCAACGTCCTGACTTTC TRBD1 . TRBJ2-6 TRBV6-4
CASSVRKATDTQYF TGCGCCAGCAGTGTGCGGAAAGCCACAGATACGCAGTATTTT . . TRBJ2-3 TRBV10-2
CASSLAKGGAMNTEAFF TGCGCCAGCAGCTTGGCCAAGGGGGGGGCCATGAACACTGAAGCTTTCTTT . . TRBJ1-1 TRBV5-1
CASRGTDGYTF TGTGCCAGTCGGGGGACCGATGGCTACACCTTC . . TRBJ1-2 TRBV19
CASSRTPPINGRKPSYEQYF TGTGCCAGCAGCAGAACCCCTCCTATAAACGGGAGGAAACCCTCCTACGAGCAGTACTTC . . TRBJ2-7 TRBV21-1
CASSEGQVDGYTF TGTGCCAGCAGCGAGGGACAGGTAGATGGCTACACCTTC TRBD1 . TRBJ1-2 TRBV7-2
CASNSGRAQFF TGCGCCAGTAATAGCGGGAGGGCCCAGTTCTTC TRBD2 . TRBJ2-1 TRBV10-1
CAISERQGTGYGYTF TGTGCCATCAGTGAGCGGCAGGGGACAGGCTATGGCTACACCTTC TRBD1 . TRBJ1-2 TRBV10-3
CSVERSGRRETQYF TGCAGCGTTGAGCGTAGCGGGAGGAGGGAGACCCAGTACTTC TRBD2 . TRBJ2-5 TRBV29-1
CAWSVRGYEQYF TGTGCCTGGAGTGTACGAGGTTACGAGCAGTACTTC . . TRBJ2-7 TRBV30
CASSLVIRGNEQFF TGTGCCAGCAGCTTAGTCATCCGGGGGAATGAGCAGTTCTTC . . TRBJ2-1 TRBV7-9
CASSGPGSGELFF TGTGCCAGCAGTGGGCCGGGGTCCGGGGAGCTGTTTTTT . . TRBJ2-2 TRBV5-4
CASQGAGQPQHF TGTGCCAGCCAGGGGGCGGGACAGCCCCAGCATTTT TRBD1 . TRBJ1-5 TRBV18
CASSTVRGQMPYEQYF TGTGCCAGCAGTACAGTAAGAGGACAGATGCCCTACGAGCAGTACTTC . . TRBJ2-7 TRBV28
CASRPRTGGWESF TGTGCCAGCAGACCAAGGACAGGGGGTTGGGAGAGCTTT TRBD1 . TRBJ1-1 TRBV6-5
CAWQGAYEQYF TGTGCCTGGCAGGGGGCGTACGAGCAGTACTTC TRBD1 . TRBJ2-7 TRBV30
CASSQDRGRNQPQHF TGTGCCAGCAGCCAAGACAGGGGTCGCAATCAGCCCCAGCATTTT . . TRBJ1-5 TRBV4-2
CASSFSGRARETLEQYF TGTGCCAGCAGCTTTAGCGGGAGGGCGAGGGAGACCCTCGAGCAGTACTTC TRBD2 . TRBJ2-7 TRBV28
CASSPGGAGTDTQYF TGTGCCAGCAGCCCTGGGGGGGCCGGCACAGATACGCAGTATTTT . . TRBJ2-3 TRBV7-3
CASEQGADTGELFF TGTGCCAGTGAACAGGGGGCCGACACCGGGGAGCTGTTTTTT TRBD1 . TRBJ2-2 TRBV5-6
CASSPSHYEQYF TGTGCCAGCAGCCCATCTCACTACGAGCAGTACTTC . . TRBJ2-7 TRBV7-2
CASSSRKAGGRDEQFF TGTGCCAGCAGCTCTCGAAAAGCGGGAGGGCGGGATGAGCAGTTCTTC TRBD2 . TRBJ2-1 TRBV7-9
CASSVSGTSVNTGELFF TGTGCCAGCAGCGTATCTGGGACTAGCGTTAACACCGGGGAGCTGTTTTTT TRBD2 . TRBJ2-2 TRBV9
CASSVAPGTGEISYEQYF TGTGCCAGCAGCGTAGCTCCAGGGACAGGGGAGATCTCCTACGAGCAGTACTTC TRBD1 . TRBJ2-7 TRBV9
CASSRRGIGELFF TGTGCCAGCAGCCGGCGGGGAATCGGGGAGCTGTTTTTT . . TRBJ2-2 TRBV27
CTSSLPDRTSNQPQHF TGCACCAGCAGCCTCCCCGACAGGACTAGCAATCAGCCCCAGCATTTT . . TRBJ1-5 TRBV1
CASSQRGSFQETQYF TGTGCCAGCAGCCAACGCGGGAGTTTCCAAGAGACCCAGTACTTC TRBD2 . TRBJ2-5 TRBV13
CASSQGGRPNTEAFF TGCGCCAGCAGCCAAGGTGGCAGGCCAAACACTGAAGCTTTCTTT . . TRBJ1-1 TRBV4-3
CASRLAGGLTNTGELFF TGTGCCAGCCGACTAGCGGGAGGGCTTACGAACACCGGGGAGCTGTTTTTT TRBD2 . TRBJ2-2 TRBV28
CASSSEAGVDWETQYF TGTGCCAGCAGCTCAGAAGCGGGAGTAGATTGGGAGACCCAGTACTTC TRBD2 . TRBJ2-5 TRBV7-9
CASTGLAGGTIYNEQFF TGTGCCAGCACCGGACTAGCGGGAGGGACGATCTACAATGAGCAGTTCTTC TRBD2 . TRBJ2-1 TRBV2
CASAGLAGPGELFF TGTGCCAGCGCGGGACTAGCGGGACCCGGGGAGCTGTTTTTT TRBD2 . TRBJ2-2 TRBV28
CASSLGRDQETQYF TGTGCCAGCAGCTTGGGGCGGGATCAAGAGACCCAGTACTTC . . TRBJ2-5 TRBV5-4
CASSRIAGGPSSEQYF TGTGCCAGCAGCCGTATAGCGGGAGGGCCCTCGAGTGAGCAGTACTTC TRBD2 . TRBJ2-7 TRBV7-2
CASSDGLALGLAGTYNEQFF TGTGCCAGCAGTGATGGGCTAGCACTGGGACTAGCGGGAACCTACAATGAGCAGTTCTTC TRBD2 . TRBJ2-1 TRBV2
CASSIAQGGTGYTF TGTGCCAGTAGTATAGCCCAGGGTGGTACGGGCTACACCTTC . once TRBJ1-2 TRBV19
CASSLQGAAGANVLTF TGTGCCAGCAGCTTACAGGGGGCGGCTGGGGCCAACGTCCTGACTTTC TRBD1 once TRBJ2-6 TRBV28
CASSVTMGNTEAFF TGTGCCAGCAGCGTAACTATGGGGAACACTGAAGCTTTCTTT . . TRBJ1-1 TRBV27
CASSWGTEVYNEQFF TGTGCCAGCAGCTGGGGGACAGAGGTCTACAATGAGCAGTTCTTC TRBD1 . TRBJ2-1 TRBV5-6
CASRWTGSNEKLFF TGTGCCAGCAGGTGGACAGGGTCTAATGAAAAACTGTTTTTT TRBD1 . TRBJ1-4 TRBV28
CASSQQPSSYEQYF TGTGCCAGCAGTCAACAGCCAAGCTCCTACGAGCAGTACTTC . . TRBJ2-7 TRBV6-6
CASSVLQGERNQPQHF TGTGCCAGTAGTGTTCTCCAGGGGGAGAGGAATCAGCCCCAGCATTTT TRBD1 . TRBJ1-5 TRBV19
CASSSNLKQFF TGTGCCAGCAGCTCTAATCTGAAGCAGTTCTTC . . TRBJ2-1 TRBV11-2
CASSPPGQGLTANEKLFF TGTGCCAGCTCACCACCGGGACAGGGTTTGACGGCTAATGAAAAACTGTTTTTT TRBD1 . TRBJ1-4 TRBV18
CASSQGPGQGYYEQYF TGCGCCAGCAGCCAAGGACCGGGACAAGGATACTACGAGCAGTACTTC . . TRBJ2-7 TRBV4-3